These T cell receptor beta chains were read from a single sample in a study of blood T cell repertoires in COVID-19. Method: immunoSEQ multiplex PCR; TCRdb's copy keeps in-frame clones and lacks some. The sample lists 190,000 or so clones; roughly 94% were seen once. The sample taken for sequencing was peripheral blood. Receptor source: a man younger than 40 with COVID-19, enrolled during active disease. Each CDR3 is given with its conserved first and last residue. Fields, in order: D gene, J gene, clone size, V gene, CDR3 protein, CDR3 DNA. D genes are given only for firm matches. Clone size appears in some rows only: once, few, many, or a class for an expanded clone.

d_gene: NA
j_gene: TRBJ1-1
abundance: NA
v_gene: TRBV6-4
CDR3aa: CASSDSTRGNTEAFF
CDR3nt: TGTGCCAGCAGTGACTCGACCAGGGGAAACACTGAAGCTTTCTTT

d_gene: NA
j_gene: TRBJ1-3
abundance: NA
v_gene: TRBV7-9
CDR3aa: CASRPGFSGNTIYF
CDR3nt: TGTGCCAGCAGGCCAGGGTTCTCTGGAAACACCATATATTTT

d_gene: TRBD2
j_gene: TRBJ2-7
abundance: NA
v_gene: TRBV19
CDR3aa: CASGGVWKNEQYF
CDR3nt: TGTGCCAGTGGGGGGGTGTGGAAGAACGAGCAGTACTTC

d_gene: NA
j_gene: TRBJ2-2
abundance: NA
v_gene: TRBV6-6
CDR3aa: CASSRERGVNTGELFF
CDR3nt: TGTGCCAGCAGTCGAGAGAGAGGAGTTAACACCGGGGAGCTGTTTTTT

d_gene: TRBD2
j_gene: TRBJ2-3
abundance: NA
v_gene: TRBV10-3
CDR3aa: CAISEDPGAGGTDTQYF
CDR3nt: TGTGCCATCAGTGAGGACCCGGGCGCGGGGGGCACAGATACGCAGTATTTT

d_gene: TRBD1
j_gene: TRBJ2-5
abundance: few
v_gene: TRBV2
CDR3aa: CASSVGTEETQYF
CDR3nt: TGTGCCAGCAGTGTTGGGACAGAAGAGACCCAGTACTTC

d_gene: NA
j_gene: TRBJ1-6
abundance: NA
v_gene: TRBV2
CDR3aa: CASRETRWEPQPLHF
CDR3nt: TGTGCCAGCAGGGAAACTCGGTGGGAGCCTCAACCCCTCCACTTT

d_gene: NA
j_gene: TRBJ1-4
abundance: NA
v_gene: TRBV1
CDR3aa: CTSSPKDRGGEKLFF
CDR3nt: TGCACCAGCAGCCCAAAGGACAGGGGGGGTGAAAAACTGTTTTTT

d_gene: NA
j_gene: TRBJ1-1
abundance: NA
v_gene: TRBV5-1
CDR3aa: CASSSDRSKNTEAFF
CDR3nt: TGCGCCAGCAGTTCGGACAGAAGCAAGAACACTGAAGCTTTCTTT

d_gene: TRBD2
j_gene: TRBJ2-6
abundance: NA
v_gene: TRBV6-6
CDR3aa: CASSQTSGGSSGANVLTF
CDR3nt: TGTGCCAGCAGTCAGACTAGCGGGGGGAGTTCTGGGGCCAACGTCCTGACTTTC

d_gene: TRBD1
j_gene: TRBJ1-4
abundance: NA
v_gene: TRBV5-1
CDR3aa: CASSSRTGEGKLFF
CDR3nt: TGCGCCAGCAGCTCCCGGACAGGGGAAGGGAAACTGTTTTTT

d_gene: TRBD1
j_gene: TRBJ1-6
abundance: NA
v_gene: TRBV6-5
CDR3aa: CATGTVNNSPLHF
CDR3nt: TGTGCCACGGGGACAGTAAATAATTCACCCCTCCACTTT

d_gene: NA
j_gene: TRBJ1-1
abundance: NA
v_gene: TRBV5-1
CDR3aa: CASSLVGANMNTEAFF
CDR3nt: TGCGCCAGCAGCTTGGTAGGGGCCAACATGAACACTGAAGCTTTCTTT

d_gene: TRBD1
j_gene: TRBJ1-1
abundance: NA
v_gene: TRBV19
CDR3aa: CASTSRDRGLYTEAFF
CDR3nt: TGTGCCAGTACGTCCCGGGACAGGGGGCTTTACACTGAAGCTTTCTTT

d_gene: TRBD2
j_gene: TRBJ2-5
abundance: NA
v_gene: TRBV13
CDR3aa: CASSLGTSGGARETQYF
CDR3nt: TGTGCCAGCAGCTTAGGGACTAGCGGGGGGGCCAGGGAGACCCAGTACTTC

d_gene: NA
j_gene: TRBJ2-3
abundance: NA
v_gene: TRBV19
CDR3aa: CASSTGGLDYWADTQYF
CDR3nt: TGTGCCAGTAGTACCGGAGGGTTGGATTATTGGGCAGATACGCAGTATTTT

d_gene: TRBD2
j_gene: TRBJ2-3
abundance: NA
v_gene: TRBV10-3
CDR3aa: CAISDGPGGASDTQYF
CDR3nt: TGTGCCATCAGTGATGGGCCGGGGGGGGCTTCTGATACGCAGTATTTT

d_gene: TRBD1
j_gene: TRBJ1-2
abundance: NA
v_gene: TRBV3-1/TRBV3-2
CDR3aa: CASSQGTGGGYTF
CDR3nt: TGTGCCAGCAGCCAGGGGACAGGAGGTGGCTACACCTTC